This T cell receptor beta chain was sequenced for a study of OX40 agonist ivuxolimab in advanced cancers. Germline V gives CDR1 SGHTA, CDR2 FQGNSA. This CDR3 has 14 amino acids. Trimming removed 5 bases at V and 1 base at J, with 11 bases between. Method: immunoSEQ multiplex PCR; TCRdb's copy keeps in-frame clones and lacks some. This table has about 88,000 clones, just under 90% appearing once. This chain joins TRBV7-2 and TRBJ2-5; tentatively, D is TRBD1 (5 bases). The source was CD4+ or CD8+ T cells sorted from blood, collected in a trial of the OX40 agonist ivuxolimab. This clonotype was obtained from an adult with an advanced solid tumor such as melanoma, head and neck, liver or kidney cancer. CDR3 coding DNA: TGTGCCAGCAGCCGCCTAGGGGTCCAAGAGACCCAGTACTTC. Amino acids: CASSRLGVQETQYF. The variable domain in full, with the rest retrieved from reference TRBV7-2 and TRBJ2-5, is GAGVSQSPSNKVTEKGKDVELRCDPISGHTALYWYRQSLGQGLEFLIYFQGNSAPDKSGLPSDRFSAERTGGSVSTLTIQRTQQEDSAVYLCASSRLGVQETQYFGPGTRLLVL.